This T cell receptor beta chain was captured by sequencing in a study of blood T cell repertoires in COVID-19. The protocol was immunoSEQ multiplex PCR, while the TCRdb copy is restricted to in-frame clones and leaves out a portion. Among approximately 160,000 clones, approximately 87% were seen once, and the ten largest hold roughly 4.5%. The germline gives CDR1 MNHEY, CDR2 SVGAGI. V dropped 4 bases and J dropped 6 bases, with 8 bases sitting between them. The CDR3 spans 12 residues. The TCR was taken from a woman aged 50 to 60 who had recovered from COVID-19. What was sequenced was PBMCs or T cells enriched from blood (not recorded which). The chain couples TRBV6-5 to TRBJ2-3; TRBD2 might be the D (5 bases). The CDR3 region is CASSSPSDTQYF. The CDR3 DNA sequence: TGTGCCAGCAGTTCCCCTAGCGATACGCAGTATTTT.